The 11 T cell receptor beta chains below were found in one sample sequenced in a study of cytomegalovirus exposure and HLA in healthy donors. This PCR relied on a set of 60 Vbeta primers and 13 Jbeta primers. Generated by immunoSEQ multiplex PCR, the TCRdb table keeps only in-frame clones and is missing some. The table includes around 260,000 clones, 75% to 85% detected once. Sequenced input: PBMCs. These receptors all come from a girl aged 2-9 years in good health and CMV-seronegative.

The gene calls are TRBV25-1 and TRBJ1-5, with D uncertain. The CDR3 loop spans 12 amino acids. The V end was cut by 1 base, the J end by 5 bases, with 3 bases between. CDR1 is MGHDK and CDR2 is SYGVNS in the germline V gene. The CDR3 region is CASSESYQPQHF. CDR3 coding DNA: TGTGCCAGCAGTGAATCGTATCAGCCCCAGCATTTT.

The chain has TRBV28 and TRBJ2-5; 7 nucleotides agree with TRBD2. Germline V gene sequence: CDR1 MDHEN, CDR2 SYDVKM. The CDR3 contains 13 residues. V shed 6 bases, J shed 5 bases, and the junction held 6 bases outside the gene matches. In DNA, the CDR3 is TGTGCCAGCAGCCCGGGGAGGGAGGAGACCCAGTACTTC. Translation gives CASSPGREETQYF. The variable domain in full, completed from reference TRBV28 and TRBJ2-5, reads DVKVTQSSRYLVKRTGEKVFLECVQDMDHENMFWYRQDPGLGLRLIYFSYDVKMKEKGDIPEGYSVSREKKERFSLILESASTNQTSMYLCASSPGREETQYFGPGTRLLVL.

CDR3 DNA: TGCGCCAGCAGCCAAGAAGTGTACAGGGGGCCCTATGGCTACACCTTC. This gives the protein CASSQEVYRGPYGYTF. V usage is TRBV4-1 and J usage is TRBJ1-2; 9 nucleotides align to TRBD1. The CDR3 has 16 amino acids. Germline V gives CDR1 MGHRA, CDR2 YSYEKL. V dropped 0 bases and J dropped 4; count of bases not matched to a gene: 6.

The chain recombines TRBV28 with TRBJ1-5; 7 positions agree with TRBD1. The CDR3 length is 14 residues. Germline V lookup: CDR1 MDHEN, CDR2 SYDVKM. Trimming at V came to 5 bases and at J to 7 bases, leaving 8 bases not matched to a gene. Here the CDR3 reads CASSGTELGQPQHF. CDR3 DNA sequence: TGTGCCAGCAGTGGGACAGAACTCGGACAGCCCCAGCATTTT. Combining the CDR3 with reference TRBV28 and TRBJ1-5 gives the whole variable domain DVKVTQSSRYLVKRTGEKVFLECVQDMDHENMFWYRQDPGLGLRLIYFSYDVKMKEKGDIPEGYSVSREKKERFSLILESASTNQTSMYLCASSGTELGQPQHFGDGTRLSIL.

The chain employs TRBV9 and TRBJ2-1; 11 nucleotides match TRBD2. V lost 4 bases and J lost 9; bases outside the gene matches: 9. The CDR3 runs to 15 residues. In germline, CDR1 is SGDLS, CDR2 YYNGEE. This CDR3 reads CASSYSGRASGEQFF. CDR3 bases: TGTGCCAGCAGCTATAGCGGGAGGGCCTCCGGTGAGCAGTTCTTC.

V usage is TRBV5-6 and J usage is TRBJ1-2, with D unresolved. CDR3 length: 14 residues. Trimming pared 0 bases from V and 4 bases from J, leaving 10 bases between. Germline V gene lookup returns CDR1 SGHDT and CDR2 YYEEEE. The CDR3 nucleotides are TGTGCCAGCAGCTTGGATGGAGGCAGCTATGGCTACACCTTC. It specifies CASSLDGGSYGYTF.

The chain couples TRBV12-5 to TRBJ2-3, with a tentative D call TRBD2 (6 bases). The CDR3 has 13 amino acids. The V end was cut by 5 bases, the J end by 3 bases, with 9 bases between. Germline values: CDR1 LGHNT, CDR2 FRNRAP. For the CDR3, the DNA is TGTGCTAGTGGTGCTGGGGGGACAGATACGCAGTATTTT. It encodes CASGAGGTDTQYF.

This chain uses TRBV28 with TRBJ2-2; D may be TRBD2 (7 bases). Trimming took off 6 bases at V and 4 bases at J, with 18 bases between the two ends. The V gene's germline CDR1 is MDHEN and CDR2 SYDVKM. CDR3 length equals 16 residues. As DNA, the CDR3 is TGTGCCAGCAGCAGAGGGGGGGTGGGATCCACCGGGGAGCTGTTTTTT. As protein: CASSRGGVGSTGELFF.

CDR3 DNA: TGTGCCAGCAGTTTCCGGCCGGGGGACGAGCAGTACTTC. This gives the protein CASSFRPGDEQYF. This chain joins TRBV27 and TRBJ2-7; D might be TRBD2 (6 bases). Per germline, CDR1 MNHEY and CDR2 SMNVEV (reference sequence). The CDR3 is 13 residues long. The ends were cut back, 3 bases at V and 5 bases at J, with 11 bases in the middle.

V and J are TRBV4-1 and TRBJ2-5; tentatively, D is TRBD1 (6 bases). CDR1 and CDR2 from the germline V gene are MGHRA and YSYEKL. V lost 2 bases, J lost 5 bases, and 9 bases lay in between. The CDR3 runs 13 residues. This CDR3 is CASSQTGLETQYF. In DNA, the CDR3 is TGCGCCAGCAGCCAAACAGGGTTGGAGACCCAGTACTTC.

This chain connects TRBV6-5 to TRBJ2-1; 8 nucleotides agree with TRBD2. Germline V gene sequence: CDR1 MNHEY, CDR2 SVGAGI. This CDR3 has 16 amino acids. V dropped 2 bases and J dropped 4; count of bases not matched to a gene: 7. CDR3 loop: CASSYQGRGVYNEQFF. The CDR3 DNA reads TGTGCCAGCAGTTACCAGGGGCGGGGGGTATACAATGAGCAGTTCTTC.